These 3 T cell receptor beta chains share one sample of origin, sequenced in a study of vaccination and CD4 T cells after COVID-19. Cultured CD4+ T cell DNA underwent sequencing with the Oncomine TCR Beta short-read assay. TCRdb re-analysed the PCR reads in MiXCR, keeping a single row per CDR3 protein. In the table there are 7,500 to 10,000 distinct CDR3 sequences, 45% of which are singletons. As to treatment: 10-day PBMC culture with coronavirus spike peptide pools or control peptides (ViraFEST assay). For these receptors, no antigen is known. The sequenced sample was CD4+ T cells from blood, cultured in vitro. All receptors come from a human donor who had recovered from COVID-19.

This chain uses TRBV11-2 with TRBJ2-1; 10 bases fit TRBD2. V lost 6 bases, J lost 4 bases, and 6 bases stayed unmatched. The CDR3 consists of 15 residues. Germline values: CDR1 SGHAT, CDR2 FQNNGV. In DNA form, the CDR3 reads TGTGCCAGCAGTCAACTAGCGGGACGATACAATGAGCAGTTCTTC. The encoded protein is CASSQLAGRYNEQFF.

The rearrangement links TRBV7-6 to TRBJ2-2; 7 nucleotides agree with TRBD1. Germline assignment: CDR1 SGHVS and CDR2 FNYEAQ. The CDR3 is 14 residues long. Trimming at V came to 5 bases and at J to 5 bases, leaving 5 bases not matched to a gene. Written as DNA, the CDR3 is TGTGCCAGCAGCCAAGGACAGGCAACCGGGGAGCTGTTTTTT. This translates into CASSQGQATGELFF.

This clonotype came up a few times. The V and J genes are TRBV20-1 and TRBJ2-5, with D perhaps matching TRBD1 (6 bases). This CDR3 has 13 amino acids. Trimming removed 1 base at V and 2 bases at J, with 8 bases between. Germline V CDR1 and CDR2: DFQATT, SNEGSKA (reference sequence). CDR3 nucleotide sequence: TGCAGTGCTAGAGGGGACACGCAAGAGACCCAGTACTTC. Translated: CSARGDTQETQYF.